Listed here are 2 T cell receptor beta chains from one sample, sequenced in a study of shared clonotypes between healthy human individuals. Only in-frame clones appear in the TCRdb table, and some are missing; sequencing was by immunoSEQ multiplex PCR. The data show 1.4 million or so clones, about 98.5% seen once. Sequenced: naive CD4+ T cells sorted from blood. Subset: CD45RA+ positively selected. The receptors derive from a man between 25 and 39 years old in good health.

The chain is built from TRBV11-2 and TRBJ2-1; perhaps TRBD2 as D (5 bases). Trimming stripped 6 bases from V and 6 bases from J, with 18 bases between. This CDR3 is 15 amino acids long. Germline CDR1 and CDR2: SGHAT and FQNNGV. DNA of the CDR3: TGTGCCAGCAGGTCCTTGAGTGGGAGCAGCAATGAGCAGTTCTTC. Translating it yields CASRSLSGSSNEQFF. Looking up the rest from reference TRBV11-2 and TRBJ2-1 gives the full variable domain: EAGVAQSPRYKIIEKRQSVAFWCNPISGHATLYWYQQILGQGPKLLIQFQNNGVVDDSQLPKDRFSAERLKGVDSTLKIQPAKLEDSAVYLCASRSLSGSSNEQFFGPGTRLTVL.

This chain connects TRBV4-1 to TRBJ1-1, with TRBD1 matching 7 bases. Germline assignment: CDR1 MGHRA and CDR2 YSYEKL. The CDR3 length is 16 residues. Trimming took 0 bases from V and 1 from J; bases not matched to a gene: 5. The DNA of the CDR3 is TGCGCCAGCAGCCAAGAAAAGGGGGCTAGGAACACTGAAGCTTTCTTT. Translating it yields CASSQEKGARNTEAFF.